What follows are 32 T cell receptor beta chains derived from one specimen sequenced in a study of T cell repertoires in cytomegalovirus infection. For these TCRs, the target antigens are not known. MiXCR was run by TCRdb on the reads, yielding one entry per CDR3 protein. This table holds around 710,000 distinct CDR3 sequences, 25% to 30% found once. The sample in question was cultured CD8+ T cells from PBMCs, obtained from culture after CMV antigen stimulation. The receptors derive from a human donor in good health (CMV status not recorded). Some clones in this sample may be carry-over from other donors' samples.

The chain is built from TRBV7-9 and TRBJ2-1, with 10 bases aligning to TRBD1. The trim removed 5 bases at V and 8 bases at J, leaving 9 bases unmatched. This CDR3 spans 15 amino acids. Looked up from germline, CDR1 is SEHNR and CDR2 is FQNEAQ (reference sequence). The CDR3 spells CASSHQTGGADEQFF. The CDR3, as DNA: TGTGCCAGCAGCCATCAGACAGGGGGCGCGGATGAGCAGTTCTTC. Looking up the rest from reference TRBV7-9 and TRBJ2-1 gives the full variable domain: DTGVSQNPRHKITKRGQNVTFRCDPISEHNRLYWYRQTLGQGPEFLTYFQNEAQLEKSRLLSDRFSAERPKGSFSTLEIQRTEQGDSAMYLCASSHQTGGADEQFFGPGTRLTVL.

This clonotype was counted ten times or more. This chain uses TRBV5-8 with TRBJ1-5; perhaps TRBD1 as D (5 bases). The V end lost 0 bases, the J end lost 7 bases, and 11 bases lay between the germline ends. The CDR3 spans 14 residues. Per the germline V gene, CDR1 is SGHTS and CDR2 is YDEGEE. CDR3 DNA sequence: TGTGCCAGCAGCTTGGGGCGGGGGAGCCAGCCCCAGCATTTT. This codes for CASSLGRGSQPQHF.

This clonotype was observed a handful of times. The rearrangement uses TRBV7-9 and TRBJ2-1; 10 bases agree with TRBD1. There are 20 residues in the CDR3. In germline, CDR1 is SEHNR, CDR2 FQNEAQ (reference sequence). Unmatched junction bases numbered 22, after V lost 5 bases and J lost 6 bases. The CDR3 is CASSVPFRRATGGARNEQFF. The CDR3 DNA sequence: TGTGCCAGCAGCGTACCCTTTAGGAGGGCGACAGGGGGCGCGCGCAATGAGCAGTTCTTC.

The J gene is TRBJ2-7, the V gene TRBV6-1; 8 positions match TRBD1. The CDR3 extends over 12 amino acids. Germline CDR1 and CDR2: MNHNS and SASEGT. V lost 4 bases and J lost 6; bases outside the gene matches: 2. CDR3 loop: CASSGTGSEQYV. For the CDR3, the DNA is TGTGCCAGCAGTGGGACAGGGTCCGAGCAGTACGTC.

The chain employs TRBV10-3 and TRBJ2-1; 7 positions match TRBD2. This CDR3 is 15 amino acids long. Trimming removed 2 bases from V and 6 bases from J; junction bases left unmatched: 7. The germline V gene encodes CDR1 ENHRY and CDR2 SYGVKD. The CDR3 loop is CAISESGAPLNEQFF. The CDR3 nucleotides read TGTGCCATCAGTGAGAGCGGGGCCCCACTCAATGAGCAGTTCTTC.

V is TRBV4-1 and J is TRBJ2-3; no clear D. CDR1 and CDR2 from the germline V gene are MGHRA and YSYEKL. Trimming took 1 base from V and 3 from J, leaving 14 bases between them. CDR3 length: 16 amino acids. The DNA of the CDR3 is TGCGCCAGCAGCCAAGTTCTCAAAGGGTCTACAGATACGCAGTATTTT. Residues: CASSQVLKGSTDTQYF.

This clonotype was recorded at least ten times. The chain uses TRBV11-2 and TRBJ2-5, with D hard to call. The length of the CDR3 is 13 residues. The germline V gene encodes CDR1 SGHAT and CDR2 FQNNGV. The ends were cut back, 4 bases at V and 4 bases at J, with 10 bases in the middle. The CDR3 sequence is CASSYLAIETQYF. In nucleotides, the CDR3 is TGTGCCAGCAGCTACCTCGCTATAGAGACCCAGTACTTC.

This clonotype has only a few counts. Here the CDR3 DNA reads TGTGCCAGCAGCGACACGACGGCGAACACTGAAGCTTTCTTT. It yields the protein CASSDTTANTEAFF. The chain combines TRBV7-9 with TRBJ1-1, with no clear D. The V and J ends lost 5 bases and 1 base respectively, with 11 bases between them. Germline V gene sequence: CDR1 SEHNR, CDR2 FQNEAQ (reference sequence). This CDR3 has 14 amino acids.

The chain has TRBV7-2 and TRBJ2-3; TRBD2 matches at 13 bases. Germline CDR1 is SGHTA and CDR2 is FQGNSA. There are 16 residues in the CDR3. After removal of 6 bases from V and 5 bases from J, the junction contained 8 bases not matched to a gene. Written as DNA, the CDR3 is TGTGCCAGCAGTTTTACTAGCGGGGGGGCCAAAGATACGCAGTATTTT. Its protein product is CASSFTSGGAKDTQYF.

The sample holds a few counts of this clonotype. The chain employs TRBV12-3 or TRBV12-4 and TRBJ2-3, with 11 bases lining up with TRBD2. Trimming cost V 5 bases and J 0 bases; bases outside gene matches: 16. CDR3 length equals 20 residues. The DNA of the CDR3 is TGTGCCAGCAGTCCTATCCGACCGAGACTAGCGGGGTCTAGCACAGATACGCAGTATTTT. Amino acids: CASSPIRPRLAGSSTDTQYF.

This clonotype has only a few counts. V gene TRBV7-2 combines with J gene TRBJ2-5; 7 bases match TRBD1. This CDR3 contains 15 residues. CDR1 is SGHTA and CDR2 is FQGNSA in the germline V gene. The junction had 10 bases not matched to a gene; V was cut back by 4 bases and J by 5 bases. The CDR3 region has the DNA TGTGCCAGCAGCTCCCCCTTACAGGGGTTGGAGACCCAGTACTTC. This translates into CASSSPLQGLETQYF.

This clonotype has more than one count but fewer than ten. CDR3 sequence: CASSPPGHTLAKNIQYF. CDR3 DNA sequence: TGTGCCAGTAGTCCCCCGGGACATACTCTAGCCAAAAACATTCAGTACTTC. The rearrangement joins TRBV19 to TRBJ2-4; D possibly corresponds to TRBD1 (6 bases). From germline, CDR1 is LNHDA and CDR2 SQIVND (reference sequence). V was clipped by 5 bases and J by 0 bases, with 17 bases between them. This CDR3 is built from 17 residues.

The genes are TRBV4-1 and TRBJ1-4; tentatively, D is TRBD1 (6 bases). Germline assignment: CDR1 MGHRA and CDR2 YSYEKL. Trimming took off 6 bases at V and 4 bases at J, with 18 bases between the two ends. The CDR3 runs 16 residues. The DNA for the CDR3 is TGCGCCAGCAGGCCTAGGGGGTCGGGAGTTAATGAAAAACTGTTTTTT. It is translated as CASRPRGSGVNEKLFF.

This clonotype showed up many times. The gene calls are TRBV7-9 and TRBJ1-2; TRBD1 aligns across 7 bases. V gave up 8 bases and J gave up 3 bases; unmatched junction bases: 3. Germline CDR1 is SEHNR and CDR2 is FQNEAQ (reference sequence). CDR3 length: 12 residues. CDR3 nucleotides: TGTGCCAGCCGACAGGGCGACTATGGCTACACCTTC. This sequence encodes CASRQGDYGYTF. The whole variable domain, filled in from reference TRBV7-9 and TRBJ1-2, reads DTGVSQNPRHKITKRGQNVTFRCDPISEHNRLYWYRQTLGQGPEFLTYFQNEAQLEKSRLLSDRFSAERPKGSFSTLEIQRTEQGDSAMYLCASRQGDYGYTFGSGTRLTVV.

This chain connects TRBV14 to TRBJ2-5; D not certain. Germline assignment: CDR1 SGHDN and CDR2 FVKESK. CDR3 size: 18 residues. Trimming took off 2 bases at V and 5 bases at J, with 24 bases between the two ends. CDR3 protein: CASSQLPGRFVFDETQYF. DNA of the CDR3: TGTGCCAGCAGCCAACTACCCGGACGGTTTGTATTCGATGAGACCCAGTACTTC.

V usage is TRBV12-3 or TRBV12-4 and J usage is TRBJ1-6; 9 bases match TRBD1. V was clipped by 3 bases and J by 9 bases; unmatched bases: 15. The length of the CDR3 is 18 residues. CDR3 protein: CASSFSKPGQGFSSPLHF. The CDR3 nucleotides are TGTGCCAGCAGTTTCTCTAAACCGGGACAGGGATTTAGTTCACCCCTCCACTTT.

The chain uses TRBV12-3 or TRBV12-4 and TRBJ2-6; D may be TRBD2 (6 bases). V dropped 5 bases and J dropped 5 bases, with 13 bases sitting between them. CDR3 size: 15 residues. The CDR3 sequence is CASSLTGGRANVLTF. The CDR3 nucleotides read TGTGCCAGCAGTCTAACTGGGGGGAGGGCCAACGTCCTGACTTTC.

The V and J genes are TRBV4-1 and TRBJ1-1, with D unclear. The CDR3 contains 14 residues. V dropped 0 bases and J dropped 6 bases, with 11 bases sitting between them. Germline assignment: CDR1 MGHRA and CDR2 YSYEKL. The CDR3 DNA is TGCGCCAGCAGCCAAGATGGGGAAGTTGCTGAAGCTTTCTTT. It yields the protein CASSQDGEVAEAFF.

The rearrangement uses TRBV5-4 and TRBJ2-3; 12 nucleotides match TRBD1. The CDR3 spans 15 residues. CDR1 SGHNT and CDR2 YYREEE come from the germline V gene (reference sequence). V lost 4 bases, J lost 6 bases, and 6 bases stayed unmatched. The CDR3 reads CASSPGTGGADTQYF. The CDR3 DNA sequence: TGTGCCAGCAGCCCCGGGACAGGGGGCGCGGATACGCAGTATTTT.

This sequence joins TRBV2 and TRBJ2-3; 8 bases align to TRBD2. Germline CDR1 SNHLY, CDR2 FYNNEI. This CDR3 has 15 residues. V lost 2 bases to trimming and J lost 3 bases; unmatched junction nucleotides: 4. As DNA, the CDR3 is TGTGCCAGCAGTGAACCTGGCGGGGGGACAGATACGCAGTATTTT. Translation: CASSEPGGGTDTQYF.

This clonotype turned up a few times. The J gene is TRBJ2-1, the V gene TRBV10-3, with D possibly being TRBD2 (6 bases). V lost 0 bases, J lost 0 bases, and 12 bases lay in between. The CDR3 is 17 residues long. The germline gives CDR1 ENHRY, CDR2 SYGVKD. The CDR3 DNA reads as TGTGCCATCAGTGAGTCGGCCCGGGGGAGCTCCTACAATGAGCAGTTCTTC. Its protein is CAISESARGSSYNEQFF.

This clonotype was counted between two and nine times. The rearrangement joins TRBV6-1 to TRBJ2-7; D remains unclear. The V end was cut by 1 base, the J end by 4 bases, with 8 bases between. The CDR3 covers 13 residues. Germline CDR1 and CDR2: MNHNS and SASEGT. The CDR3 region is CASSEVSVYEQYF. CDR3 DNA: TGTGCCAGCAGTGAAGTCTCGGTGTACGAGCAGTACTTC.

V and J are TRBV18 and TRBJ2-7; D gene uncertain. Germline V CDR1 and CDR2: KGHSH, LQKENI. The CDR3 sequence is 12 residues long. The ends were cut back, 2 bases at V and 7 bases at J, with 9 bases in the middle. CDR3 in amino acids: CASSPNIEEQYF. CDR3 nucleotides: TGTGCCAGCTCACCAAATATCGAGGAGCAGTACTTC.

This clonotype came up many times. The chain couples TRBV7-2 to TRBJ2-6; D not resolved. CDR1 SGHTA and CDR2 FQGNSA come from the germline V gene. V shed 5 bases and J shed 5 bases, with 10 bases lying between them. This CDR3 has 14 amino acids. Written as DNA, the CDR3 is TGTGCCAGCAGCGGGGTAAGGCGGGCCAACGTCCTGACTTTC. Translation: CASSGVRRANVLTF.

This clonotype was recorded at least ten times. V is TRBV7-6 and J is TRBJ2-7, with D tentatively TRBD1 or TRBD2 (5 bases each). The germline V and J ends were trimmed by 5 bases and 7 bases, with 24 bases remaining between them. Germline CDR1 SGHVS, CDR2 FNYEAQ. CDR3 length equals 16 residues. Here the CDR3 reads CASSRYPGTSLGEQYF. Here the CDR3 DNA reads TGTGCCAGCAGCCGCTACCCCGGGACCTCTCTTGGGGAGCAGTACTTC.

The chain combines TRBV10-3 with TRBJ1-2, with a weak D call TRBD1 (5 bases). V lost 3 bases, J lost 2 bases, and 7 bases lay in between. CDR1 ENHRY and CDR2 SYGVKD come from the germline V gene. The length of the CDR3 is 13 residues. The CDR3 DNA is TGTGCCATCAGTGACCCAGGGAACTATGGCTACACCTTC. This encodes CAISDPGNYGYTF.

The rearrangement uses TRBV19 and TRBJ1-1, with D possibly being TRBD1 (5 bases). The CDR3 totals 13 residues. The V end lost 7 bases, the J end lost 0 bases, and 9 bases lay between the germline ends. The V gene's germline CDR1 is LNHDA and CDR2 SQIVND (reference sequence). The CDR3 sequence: CASKMGVNTEAFF. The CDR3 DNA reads TGTGCCAGTAAAATGGGGGTGAACACTGAAGCTTTCTTT. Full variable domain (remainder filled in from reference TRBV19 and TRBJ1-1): DGGITQSPKYLFRKEGQNVTLSCEQNLNHDAMYWYRQDPGQGLRLIYYSQIVNDFQKGDIAEGYSVSREKKESFPLTVTSAQKNPTAFYLCASKMGVNTEAFFGQGTRLTVV.

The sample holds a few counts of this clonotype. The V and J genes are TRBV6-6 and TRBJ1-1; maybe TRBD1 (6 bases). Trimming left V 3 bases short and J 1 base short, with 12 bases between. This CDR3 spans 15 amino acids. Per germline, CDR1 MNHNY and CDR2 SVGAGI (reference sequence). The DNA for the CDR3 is TGTGCCAGCAGTTATTTAGTGGGGGCGAACACTGAAGCTTTCTTT. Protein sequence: CASSYLVGANTEAFF.

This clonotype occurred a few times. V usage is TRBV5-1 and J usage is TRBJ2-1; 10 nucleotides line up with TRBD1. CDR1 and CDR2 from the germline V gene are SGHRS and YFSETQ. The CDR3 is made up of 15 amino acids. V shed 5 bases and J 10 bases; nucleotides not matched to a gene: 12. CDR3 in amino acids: CASRPSGTGAWEQFF. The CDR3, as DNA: TGCGCCAGCAGACCCTCCGGGACAGGGGCGTGGGAGCAGTTCTTC.

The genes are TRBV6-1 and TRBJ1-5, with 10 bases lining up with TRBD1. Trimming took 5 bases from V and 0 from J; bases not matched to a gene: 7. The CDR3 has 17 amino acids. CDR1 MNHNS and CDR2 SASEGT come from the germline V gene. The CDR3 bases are TGTGCCAGCAGTCGACAGGGGGCGAAGAATAGCAATCAGCCCCAGCATTTT. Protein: CASSRQGAKNSNQPQHF.

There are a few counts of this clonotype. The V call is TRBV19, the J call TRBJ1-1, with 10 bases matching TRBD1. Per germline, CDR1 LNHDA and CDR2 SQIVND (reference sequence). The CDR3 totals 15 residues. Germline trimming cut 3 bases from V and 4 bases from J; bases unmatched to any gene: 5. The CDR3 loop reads CASSILRDRGTEAFF. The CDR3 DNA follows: TGTGCCAGTAGTATCCTACGGGACAGGGGCACTGAAGCTTTCTTT.

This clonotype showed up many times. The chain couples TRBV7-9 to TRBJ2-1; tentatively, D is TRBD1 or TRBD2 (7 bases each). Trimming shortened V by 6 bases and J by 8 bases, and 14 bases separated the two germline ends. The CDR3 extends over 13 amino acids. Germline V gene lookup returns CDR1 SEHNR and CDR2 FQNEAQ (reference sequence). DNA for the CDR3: TGTGCCAGCAGGAGGGGAGGGGGCGATGAGCAGTTCTTC. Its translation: CASRRGGGDEQFF.